The T cell receptor beta chain described here comes from a study of early T cells in non-severe SARS-CoV-2 infection. The overall study: Chains stayed unpaired after sequencing of bulk RNA from unsorted whole blood.

Only a few counts were recorded for this clonotype. TCRdb itself ran the 5' RACE reads through MiXCR, one entry per CDR3 protein. The sample holds some 89,000 distinct CDR3 sequences, 8% to 13% seen once. Trimming removed 2 bases at V and 0 bases at J, with 14 bases between. The length of the CDR3 is 17 residues. CDR1 KGHSH and CDR2 LQKENI come from the germline V gene. The sequence came from an adult who was a healthcare worker with PCR-confirmed SARS-CoV-2 infection or an uninfected control (not recorded which). The rearrangement joins TRBV18 to TRBJ1-5; D not resolved. The source was whole blood, collected at baseline. This CDR3 is CASSPSYVKPSNQPQHF. CDR3 sequence (DNA): TGTGCCAGCTCACCATCGTACGTTAAACCTAGCAATCAGCCCCAGCATTTT.